This T cell receptor beta chain was documented in a study of yellow fever vaccine responses in identical twins. Concerning this clonotype: The antigen is unknown.

Overall study results and limits: Twins reportedly appeared to share part of their vaccine T cell response while keeping part individual.

TCRdb ran MiXCR on the RT-PCR reads and lists one entry per CDR3 protein. The sample has approximately 33,000 distinct CDR3 sequences; roughly 60% are singletons. Germline V CDR1 and CDR2: DFQATT, SNEGSKA (reference sequence). The ends lost 0 bases at V and 7 bases at J; junction bases unmatched: 11. The CDR3 is 16 amino acids. V is TRBV20-1 and J is TRBJ2-1, with 8 bases identical to TRBD2. Source: T cells from blood (PBMCs), unsorted or a sorted subset (not recorded which), taken before or after yellow fever vaccination (not recorded which). The receptor's source is a woman aged 18-35 years who received the yellow fever vaccine. The CDR3 spells CSARDLSGIGGNEQFF. The CDR3 coding sequence is TGCAGTGCTAGAGACCTTAGCGGGATAGGGGGAAATGAGCAGTTCTTC.